One and the same sample provided the 24 T cell receptor beta chains below, sequenced in a study of T cell responses to AZD1222 COVID-19 vaccine. The assay was immunoSEQ multiplex PCR, and TCRdb's table has in-frame clones only and misses some. This table holds 80,000 or so clones, 87% found once. The source was peripheral blood, collected on day 0 of AZD1222 vaccination. All receptors derive from an adult in good health.

The chain carries TRBV6-5 and TRBJ2-2; TRBD1 is a possible D gene (6 bases). The CDR3 runs 14 residues. The germline V gene encodes CDR1 MNHEY and CDR2 SVGAGI. Trimming removed 7 bases from V and 4 bases from J, with 13 bases in between. The CDR3 protein is CASTGQPSTGELFF. Written as DNA, the CDR3 is TGTGCCAGCACCGGACAGCCAAGCACCGGGGAGCTGTTTTTT.

This sequence joins TRBV19 and TRBJ2-5; 9 bases are a match to TRBD1. This CDR3 contains 15 residues. Looked up from germline, CDR1 is LNHDA and CDR2 is SQIVND (reference sequence). V was clipped by 5 bases and J by 2 bases; unmatched bases: 6. The CDR3 nucleotides read TGTGCCAGTAGTCCCGGGACAGGGTGGCAAGAGACCCAGTACTTC. Protein: CASSPGTGWQETQYF.

CDR3 in DNA: TGTGCCAGCAGGTCTGGGGGGGGACAGGTTGCCCCTGGGGCCAACGTCCTGACTTTC. It encodes CASRSGGGQVAPGANVLTF. The chain employs TRBV7-9 and TRBJ2-6; maybe TRBD1 (8 bases). Germline V CDR1 and CDR2: SEHNR, FQNEAQ (reference sequence). The ends were cut back, 6 bases at V and 2 bases at J, with 23 bases in the middle. CDR3 length equals 19 residues.

The V and J genes are TRBV6-2 or TRBV6-3 and TRBJ1-1, with a tentative D call TRBD1 (5 bases). Germline V gene data show CDR1 as MNHEY and CDR2 as SVGEGT. V dropped 5 bases and J dropped 0 bases, with 10 bases sitting between them. The CDR3 has 14 amino acids. CDR3 coding DNA: TGTGCCAGCAGTGGCCGACAGTTGAACACTGAAGCTTTCTTT. Encoded protein: CASSGRQLNTEAFF.

V and J are TRBV6-5 and TRBJ2-3; 7 bases map to TRBD1. Germline V lookup: CDR1 MNHEY, CDR2 SVGAGI. The ends lost 2 bases at V and 4 bases at J; junction bases unmatched: 3. The CDR3 sequence is 14 residues long. The DNA for the CDR3 is TGTGCCAGCAGTTACAACAGGGGAGCAGATACGCAGTATTTT. Residues: CASSYNRGADTQYF.

CDR3 nucleotides: TGTGCCAGTAGCCCGTCCCTTATTCAGCCCCAGCATTTT. Its protein is CASSPSLIQPQHF. The rearrangement links TRBV19 to TRBJ1-5; D not resolved. Trimming pared 6 bases from V and 6 bases from J, leaving 12 bases between. CDR1 is LNHDA and CDR2 is SQIVND in the germline V gene (reference sequence). The CDR3 consists of 13 residues.

The chain uses TRBV7-2 and TRBJ2-2; 16 bases map to TRBD2. This CDR3 is built from 17 residues. Germline loops: CDR1 SGHTA, CDR2 FQGNSA. J gave up 5 bases and V 1 base, and 1 base lay outside the gene matches. The CDR3 region has the DNA TGTGCCAGCAGCTTAGGGGGACTAGCGGGAGGGACCGGGGAGCTGTTTTTT. The encoded protein is CASSLGGLAGGTGELFF.

V usage is TRBV11-1 and J usage is TRBJ1-4; D is unresolved. The germline gives CDR1 SGHAT, CDR2 FQDESV (reference sequence). The CDR3 spans 16 residues. The V end was cut by 5 bases, the J end by 6 bases, with 19 bases between. CDR3 protein: CASSVSTGPLDEKLFF. The CDR3 DNA is TGTGCCAGCAGCGTTTCCACGGGTCCTCTGGATGAAAAACTGTTTTTT.

The V call is TRBV7-8, the J call TRBJ2-1; TRBD2 matches 14 bases. The CDR3 has 18 residues. Germline V gene sequence: CDR1 SGHVS, CDR2 FQNEAQ. V gave up 5 bases and J gave up 2 bases; unmatched junction bases: 8. CDR3 protein: CASSQGTSGSFPYNEQFF. The CDR3 nucleotides read TGTGCCAGCAGCCAAGGGACTAGCGGGAGTTTCCCCTACAATGAGCAGTTCTTC.

The rearrangement joins TRBV7-9 to TRBJ2-3; 10 bases map to TRBD2. The CDR3 totals 15 residues. Germline-derived CDR1 and CDR2 are SEHNR and FQNEAQ (reference sequence). The trim removed 0 bases at V and 3 bases at J, leaving 0 bases unmatched. CDR3: CASSLALAGTDTQYF. The CDR3 region has the DNA TGTGCCAGCAGCTTAGCACTAGCGGGAACAGATACGCAGTATTTT. The whole variable domain, remainder taken from reference TRBV7-9 and TRBJ2-3, is DTGVSQNPRHKITKRGQNVTFRCDPISEHNRLYWYRQTLGQGPEFLTYFQNEAQLEKSRLLSDRFSAERPKGSFSTLEIQRTEQGDSAMYLCASSLALAGTDTQYFGPGTRLTVL.

The chain couples TRBV30 to TRBJ1-6, with D maybe TRBD1 (5 bases). Germline lookup yields CDR1 GTSNPN and CDR2 SVGIG (reference sequence). The length of the CDR3 is 13 residues. The V end lost 2 bases, the J end lost 8 bases, and 10 bases lay between the germline ends. The CDR3 DNA reads TGTGCCTGGAGTCTCGCAGGGTATTCACCCCTCCACTTT. Amino acids: CAWSLAGYSPLHF.

This chain links TRBV4-2 with TRBJ1-2; D is possibly TRBD1 (6 bases). This CDR3 is built from 18 residues. The V gene's germline CDR1 is LGHNA and CDR2 YNFKEQ. With 1 base removed from V and 5 bases from J, the gap between germline ends came to 23 bases. CDR3 region: CASSQVARQDLRGYGYTF. CDR3 in DNA: TGTGCCAGCAGCCAAGTGGCGCGACAGGATTTACGAGGGTATGGCTACACCTTC.

V gene TRBV19 combines with J gene TRBJ1-2; tentative D call: TRBD1 (5 bases). The germline V gene has CDR1 LNHDA and CDR2 SQIVND (reference sequence). Between the trimmed V and J ends, which lost 6 bases and 7 bases, there was a span of 9 bases. This CDR3 has 11 amino acids. The CDR3 protein is CASRHGGGYTF. In nucleotides, the CDR3 is TGTGCCAGTAGGCATGGGGGTGGCTACACCTTC.

This chain uses TRBV18 with TRBJ2-4, with 8 bases that match TRBD2. This CDR3 has 16 residues. V lost 6 bases and J lost 2; bases outside the gene matches: 9. Germline lookup yields CDR1 KGHSH and CDR2 LQKENI. CDR3 in amino acids: CASSPGLAGPKNIQYF. CDR3 coding DNA: TGTGCCAGCTCCCCCGGGCTAGCGGGTCCCAAAAACATTCAGTACTTC.

The chain employs TRBV5-4 and TRBJ1-2; perhaps TRBD1 as D (5 bases). The ends were cut back, 6 bases at V and 9 bases at J, with 27 bases in the middle. Germline V gene sequence: CDR1 SGHNT, CDR2 YYREEE (reference sequence). This CDR3 has 16 amino acids. The CDR3 loop is CASTNTAGSGILSYTF. The CDR3 bases are TGTGCCAGCACCAATACTGCCGGCTCAGGGATTTTGAGCTACACCTTC.

This chain links TRBV24-1 with TRBJ2-5; 7 bases match TRBD1. Trimming removed 3 bases from V and 4 bases from J; junction bases left unmatched: 4. This CDR3 is built from 14 residues. Looked up from germline, CDR1 is KGHDR and CDR2 is SFDVKD. CDR3 sequence: CATSDGQVRETQYF. CDR3 sequence (DNA): TGTGCCACCAGTGATGGACAGGTTCGAGAGACCCAGTACTTC.

This rearrangement joins TRBV9 to TRBJ2-1; D is ambiguous. The CDR3 contains 16 residues. V lost 0 bases to trimming and J lost 9 bases, with 19 bases between them. Germline CDR1 SGDLS, CDR2 YYNGEE. The CDR3 sequence is CASSVEGPISSGEQFF. For the CDR3, the DNA is TGTGCCAGCAGCGTAGAAGGACCCATATCGTCCGGTGAGCAGTTCTTC.

The chain links TRBV12-5 to TRBJ1-1, with 9 bases lining up with TRBD1. The CDR3 spans 14 residues. Trimming took 6 bases from V and 6 from J; bases not matched to a gene: 8. Germline V gene lookup returns CDR1 LGHNT and CDR2 FRNRAP. The CDR3 DNA follows: TGTGCTAGTGGCCCGGGACAGGGTAGATCTGAAGCTTTCTTT. Protein: CASGPGQGRSEAFF.

V and J are TRBV7-9 and TRBJ1-4, with D perhaps matching TRBD1 (5 bases). V gave up 4 bases and J gave up 8 bases, with 11 bases separating them. The CDR3 is 13 residues long. Germline CDR1 reads SEHNR; CDR2 reads FQNEAQ (reference sequence). The CDR3 DNA reads as TGTGCCAGCAGCTCCAGGGCGGGGGAAAAACTGTTTTTT. It specifies CASSSRAGEKLFF.

The V gene is TRBV5-4, the J gene TRBJ1-1; no definite D call. The V gene lost 2 bases and the J gene lost 1 base, with 6 bases spanning the gap. The CDR3 consists of 13 residues. Germline CDR1 reads SGHNT; CDR2 reads YYREEE (reference sequence). The CDR3 sequence is CASSFRGNTEAFF. The CDR3 DNA is TGTGCCAGCAGCTTTAGAGGGAACACTGAAGCTTTCTTT. Supplemented by reference TRBV5-4 and TRBJ1-1, the full variable domain reads ETGVTQSPTHLIKTRGQQVTLRCSSQSGHNTVSWYQQALGQGPQFIFQYYREEENGRGNFPPRFSGLQFPNYSSELNVNALELDDSALYLCASSFRGNTEAFFGQGTRLTVV.

This sequence joins TRBV14 and TRBJ2-1, with 10 bases that match TRBD2. This CDR3 spans 15 amino acids. CDR1 is SGHDN and CDR2 is FVKESK in the germline V gene. V was clipped by 0 bases and J by 4 bases; unmatched bases: 0. The CDR3 region has the DNA TGTGCCAGCAGCCAAGAACTAGCGGGGTACAATGAGCAGTTCTTC. Translating it yields CASSQELAGYNEQFF. Supplemented by reference TRBV14 and TRBJ2-1, the full variable domain reads EAGVTQFPSHSVIEKGQTVTLRCDPISGHDNLYWYRRVMGKEIKFLLHFVKESKQDESGMPNNRFLAERTGGTYSTLKVQPAELEDSGVYFCASSQELAGYNEQFFGPGTRLTVL.

The chain couples TRBV30 to TRBJ2-3; 11 bases match TRBD2. V was pared by 6 bases and J by 4 bases, with 15 bases of the junction left unmatched. From germline, CDR1 is GTSNPN and CDR2 SVGIG (reference sequence). CDR3 size: 17 residues. The DNA for the CDR3 is TGTGCCTGTGTCTCCTCCCTAGCGGGAGGAGATCCAGATACGCAGTATTTT. Its translation is CACVSSLAGGDPDTQYF.

This chain uses TRBV5-1 with TRBJ1-6, with 8 bases that match TRBD1. CDR3 size: 15 residues. Germline CDR1 SGHRS, CDR2 YFSETQ. V lost 0 bases, J lost 9 bases, and 5 bases stayed unmatched. The CDR3 DNA follows: TGCGCCAGCAGCTTGGGGACAGGGAACGGTTCACCCCTCCACTTT. This encodes CASSLGTGNGSPLHF. Full variable domain (outside the CDR3, taken from reference TRBV5-1 and TRBJ1-6): KAGVTQTPRYLIKTRGQQVTLSCSPISGHRSVSWYQQTPGQGLQFLFEYFSETQRNKGNFPGRFSGRQFSNSRSEMNVSTLELGDSALYLCASSLGTGNGSPLHFGNGTRLTVT.

This clone occurred once. V usage is TRBV28 and J usage is TRBJ1-1; weak D call: TRBD1 (6 bases). V lost 5 bases, J lost 4 bases, and 26 bases lay in between. Germline assignment: CDR1 MDHEN and CDR2 SYDVKM. The CDR3 is 18 residues long. For the CDR3, the DNA is TGTGCCAGCAGTCCAGCGGGGGCGCCTATAGGTGACGGCACTGAAGCTTTCTTT. This encodes CASSPAGAPIGDGTEAFF.